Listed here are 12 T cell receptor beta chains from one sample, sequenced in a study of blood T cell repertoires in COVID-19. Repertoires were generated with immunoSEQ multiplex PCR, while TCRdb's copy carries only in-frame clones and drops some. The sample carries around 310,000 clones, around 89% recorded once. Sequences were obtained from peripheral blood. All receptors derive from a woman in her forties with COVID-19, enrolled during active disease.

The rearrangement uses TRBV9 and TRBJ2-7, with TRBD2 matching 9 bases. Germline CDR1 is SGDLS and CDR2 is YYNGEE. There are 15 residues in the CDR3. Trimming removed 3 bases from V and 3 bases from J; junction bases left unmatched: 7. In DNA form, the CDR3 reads TGTGCCAGCAGCGGTCGTATAGCGGGAGTCTACGAGCAGTACTTC. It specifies CASSGRIAGVYEQYF.

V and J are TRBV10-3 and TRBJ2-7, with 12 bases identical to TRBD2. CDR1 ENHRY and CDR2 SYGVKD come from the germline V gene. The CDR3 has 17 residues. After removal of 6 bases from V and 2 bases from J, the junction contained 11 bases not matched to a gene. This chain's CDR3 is CAIREASGRARAYEQYF. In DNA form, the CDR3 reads TGTGCCATCAGAGAGGCTAGCGGGAGGGCCCGCGCCTACGAGCAGTACTTC.

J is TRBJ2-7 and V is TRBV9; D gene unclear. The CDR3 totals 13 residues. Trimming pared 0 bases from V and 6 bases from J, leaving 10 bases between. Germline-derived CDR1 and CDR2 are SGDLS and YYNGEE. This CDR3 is CASSVAIGGEQYF. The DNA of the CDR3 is TGTGCCAGCAGCGTAGCTATAGGCGGCGAGCAGTACTTC.

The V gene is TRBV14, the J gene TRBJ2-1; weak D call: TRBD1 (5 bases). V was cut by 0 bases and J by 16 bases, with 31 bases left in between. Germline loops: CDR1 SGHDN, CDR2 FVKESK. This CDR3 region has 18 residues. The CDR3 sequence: CASSQDLTHRQPGPRYFF. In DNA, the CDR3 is TGTGCCAGCAGCCAAGATCTCACGCACAGGCAGCCCGGGCCTAGGTATTTCTTC.

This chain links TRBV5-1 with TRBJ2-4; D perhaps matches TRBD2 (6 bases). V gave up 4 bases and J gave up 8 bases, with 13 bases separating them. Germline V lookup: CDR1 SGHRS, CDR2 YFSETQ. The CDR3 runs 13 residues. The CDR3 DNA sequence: TGCGCCAGCAGCCCGTTGGGGGGAGACATTCAGTACTTC. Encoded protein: CASSPLGGDIQYF.

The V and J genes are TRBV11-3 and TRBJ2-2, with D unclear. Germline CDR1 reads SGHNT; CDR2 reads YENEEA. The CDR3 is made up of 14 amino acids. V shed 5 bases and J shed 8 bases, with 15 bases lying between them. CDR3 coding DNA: TGTGCCAGCAGCCCACGTTCGTCGAGGGGGGAGCTGTTTTTT. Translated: CASSPRSSRGELFF.

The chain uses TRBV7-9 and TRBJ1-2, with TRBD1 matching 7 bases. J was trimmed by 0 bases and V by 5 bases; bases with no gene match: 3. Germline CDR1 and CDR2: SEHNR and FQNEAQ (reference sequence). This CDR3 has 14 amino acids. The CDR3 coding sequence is TGTGCCAGCAGCCCGACAGGGCCTAACTATGGCTACACCTTC. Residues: CASSPTGPNYGYTF.

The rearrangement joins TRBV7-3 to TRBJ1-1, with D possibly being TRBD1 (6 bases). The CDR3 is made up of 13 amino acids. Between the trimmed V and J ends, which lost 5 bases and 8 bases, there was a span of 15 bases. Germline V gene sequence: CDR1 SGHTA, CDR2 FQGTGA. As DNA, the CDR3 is TGTGCCAGCAGCATTAAGACAGGAACCGAAGCTTTCTTT. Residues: CASSIKTGTEAFF.

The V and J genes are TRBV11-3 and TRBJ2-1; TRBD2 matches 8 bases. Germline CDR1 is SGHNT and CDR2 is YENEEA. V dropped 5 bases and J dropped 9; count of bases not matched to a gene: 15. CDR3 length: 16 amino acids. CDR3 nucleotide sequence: TGTGCCAGCAGCCTTAATAGCGGGGAGAGCCCCAGTGAGCAGTTCTTC. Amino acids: CASSLNSGESPSEQFF.

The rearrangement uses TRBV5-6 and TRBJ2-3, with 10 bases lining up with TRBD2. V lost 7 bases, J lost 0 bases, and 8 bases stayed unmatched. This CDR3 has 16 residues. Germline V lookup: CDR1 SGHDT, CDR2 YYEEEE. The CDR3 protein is CASGLAGVYSTDTQYF. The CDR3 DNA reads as TGTGCCAGCGGGCTAGCGGGAGTATATAGCACAGATACGCAGTATTTT.

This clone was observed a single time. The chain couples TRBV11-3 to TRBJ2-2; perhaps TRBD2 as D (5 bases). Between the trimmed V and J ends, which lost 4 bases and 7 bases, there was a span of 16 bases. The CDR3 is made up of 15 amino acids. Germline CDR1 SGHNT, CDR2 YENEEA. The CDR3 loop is CASSYFGESGGELFF. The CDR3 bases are TGTGCCAGCAGCTATTTCGGGGAAAGCGGCGGGGAGCTGTTTTTT. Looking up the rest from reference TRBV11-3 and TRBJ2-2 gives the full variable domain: EAGVVQSPRYKIIEKKQPVAFWCNPISGHNTLYWYLQNLGQGPELLIRYENEEAVDDSQLPKDRFSAERLKGVDSTLKIQPAELGDSAVYLCASSYFGESGGELFFGEGSRLTVL.

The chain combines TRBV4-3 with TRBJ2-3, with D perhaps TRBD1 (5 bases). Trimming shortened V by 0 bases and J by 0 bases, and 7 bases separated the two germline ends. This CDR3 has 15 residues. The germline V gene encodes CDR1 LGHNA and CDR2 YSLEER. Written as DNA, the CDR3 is TGCGCCAGCAGCCAAGAAGGGGCCAGCACAGATACGCAGTATTTT. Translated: CASSQEGASTDTQYF.